The rows below give T cell receptor beta chains drawn from one sample of a study of radiation and T cells in renal cell carcinoma. Assay used: immunoSEQ multiplex PCR; TCRdb lists only in-frame clones, some missing. Of 130,000 or so clones listed, roughly 80% are singletons. The input for sequencing was blood, taken from a patient whose treatment included radiotherapy and nephrectomy. These receptors all come from a woman in her forties or fifties with renal cell carcinoma. The CDR3 runs from the conserved cysteine through the conserved F or W. The D gene is left open where the match is weak. Size is omitted from some rows. Given values are once, few, many or a class for expanded clones.

- | - | TRBJ2-7 | TRBV27 | CASSLYGQSYEQYF | TGTGCCAGCAGTTTATATGGCCAATCCTACGAGCAGTACTTC
- | - | TRBJ2-7 | TRBV4-3 | CASSQEWETGTDYEQYF | TGCGCCAGCAGCCAAGAGTGGGAGACAGGTACGGACTACGAGCAGTACTTC
- | - | TRBJ1-5 | TRBV30 | CAWSRAGGDTNQPQHF | TGTGCCTGGAGTAGGGCGGGTGGGGACACCAATCAGCCCCAGCATTTT
- | - | TRBJ2-1 | TRBV5-1 | CASSFGGLGDEQFF | TGCGCCAGCAGCTTTGGGGGTTTGGGCGATGAGCAGTTCTTC
- | TRBD2 | TRBJ2-1 | TRBV15 | CATSRGWRERRNEQFF | TGTGCCACCAGCAGAGGTTGGCGGGAGAGGAGAAATGAGCAGTTCTTC
once | - | TRBJ1-2 | TRBV14 | CASSQDQGLTIYTF | TGTGCCAGCAGCCAAGATCAGGGTCTCACTATCTACACCTTC
- | TRBD2 | TRBJ2-1 | TRBV7-2 | CASSATLAGGQFF | TGTGCCAGCAGCGCCACTCTAGCGGGAGGACAGTTCTTC
- | - | TRBJ2-1 | TRBV5-1 | CASSLVVGGGNEQFF | TGCGCCAGCAGCTTGGTGGTGGGAGGAGGAAATGAGCAGTTCTTC
once | - | TRBJ2-3 | TRBV9 | CASSPGFTDTQYF | TGTGCCAGCAGCCCCGGCTTTACGGATACGCAGTATTTT
- | - | TRBJ2-1 | TRBV28 | CASSSVGPSYNEQFF | TGTGCCAGCAGTTCCGTGGGCCCCTCTTACAATGAGCAGTTCTTC
- | - | TRBJ2-4 | TRBV16 | CASSQSEDSNIQYF | TGTGCCAGCAGCCAATCCGAAGACAGTAACATTCAGTACTTC
once | - | TRBJ1-1 | TRBV30 | CAFGRGNTEAFF | TGTGCCTTTGGACGGGGGAACACTGAAGCTTTCTTT
once | - | TRBJ1-1 | TRBV2 | CASSKTEGTEAFF | TGTGCCAGCAGTAAGACAGAAGGCACTGAAGCTTTCTTT
- | - | TRBJ2-7 | TRBV7-2 | CASSLGTLGQYF | TGTGCCAGCAGCCTTGGGACCCTCGGGCAGTACTTC
- | TRBD1 | TRBJ1-2 | TRBV5-1 | CASSLGTGESNYGYTF | TGCGCCAGCAGCTTGGGGACAGGGGAATCTAACTATGGCTACACCTTC
- | - | TRBJ2-7 | TRBV10-1 | CASSESQASYEQYF | TGCGCCAGCAGTGAGTCTCAGGCTTCCTACGAGCAGTACTTC
many | - | TRBJ1-4 | TRBV5-8 | CASSLPGSNEKLFF | TGTGCCAGCAGCTTGCCAGGGTCTAATGAAAAACTGTTTTTT
- | TRBD1 | TRBJ2-7 | TRBV19 | CASSITGQGSYEQYF | TGTGCCAGTAGTATAACCGGACAGGGGTCCTACGAGCAGTACTTC
- | - | TRBJ1-5 | TRBV7-2 | CASSAQSRNQPQHF | TGTGCCAGCAGCGCCCAGAGTCGGAATCAGCCCCAGCATTTT
- | - | TRBJ1-3 | TRBV14 | CASSWDRGNTIYF | TGTGCCAGCAGCTGGGACCGTGGAAACACCATATATTTT
- | - | TRBJ2-7 | TRBV28 | CASSGQKASYEQYF | TGTGCCAGCAGTGGACAGAAAGCCTCCTACGAGCAGTACTTC
- | TRBD2 | TRBJ2-7 | TRBV13 | CASSSRTSGPYEQYF | TGTGCCAGCAGCTCACGGACTAGCGGTCCCTACGAGCAGTACTTC
- | - | TRBJ2-1 | TRBV6-6 | CASSSGTIYNEQFF | TGTGCCAGCAGCTCCGGGACAATCTACAATGAGCAGTTCTTC
- | - | TRBJ2-1 | TRBV5-6 | CASSLDRTSQQFF | TGTGCCAGCAGCTTGGACCGAACCTCCCAGCAGTTCTTC
- | - | TRBJ1-1 | TRBV25-1 | CASSEPTQNTEAFF | TGTGCCAGCAGTGAACCGACCCAGAACACTGAAGCTTTCTTT
- | - | TRBJ1-1 | TRBV7-2 | CASSFSGQRTEAFF | TGTGCCAGCAGCTTTTCCGGACAGCGGACTGAAGCTTTCTTT
- | - | TRBJ2-5 | TRBV11-2 | CASSFGYETQYF | TGTGCCAGCAGCTTTGGCTACGAGACCCAGTACTTC
- | TRBD2 | TRBJ2-3 | TRBV5-1 | CASSDRLAGGTDTQYF | TGCGCCAGCAGCGACAGACTAGCGGGAGGCACAGATACGCAGTATTTT
- | - | TRBJ1-1 | TRBV4-2 | CASSQAGVGTEAFF | TGTGCCAGCAGCCAAGCTGGGGTGGGCACTGAAGCTTTCTTT
- | TRBD1 | TRBJ1-1 | TRBV19 | CASSIVGRDSDTEAFF | TGTGCCAGTAGTATAGTTGGCAGGGACAGTGACACTGAAGCTTTCTTT
- | - | TRBJ2-5 | TRBV5-1 | CASSLGTGVQETQYF | TGCGCCAGCAGCTTGGGGACGGGAGTCCAAGAGACCCAGTACTTC